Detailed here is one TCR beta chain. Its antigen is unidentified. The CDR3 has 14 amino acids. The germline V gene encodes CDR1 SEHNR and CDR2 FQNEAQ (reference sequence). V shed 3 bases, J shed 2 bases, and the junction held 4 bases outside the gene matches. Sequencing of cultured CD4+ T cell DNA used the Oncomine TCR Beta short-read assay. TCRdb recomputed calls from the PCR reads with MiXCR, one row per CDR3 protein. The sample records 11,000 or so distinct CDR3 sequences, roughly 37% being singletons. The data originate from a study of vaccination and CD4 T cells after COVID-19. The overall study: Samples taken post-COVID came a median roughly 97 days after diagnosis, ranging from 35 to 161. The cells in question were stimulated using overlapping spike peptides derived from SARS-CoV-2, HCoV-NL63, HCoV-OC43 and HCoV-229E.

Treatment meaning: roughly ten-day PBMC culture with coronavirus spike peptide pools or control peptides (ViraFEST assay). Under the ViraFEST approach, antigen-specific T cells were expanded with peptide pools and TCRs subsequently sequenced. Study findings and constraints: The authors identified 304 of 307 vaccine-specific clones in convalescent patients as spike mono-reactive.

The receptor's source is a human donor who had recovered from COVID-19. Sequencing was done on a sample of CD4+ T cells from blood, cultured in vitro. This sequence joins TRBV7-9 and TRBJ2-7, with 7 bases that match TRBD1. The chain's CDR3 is CASSFRDSAYEQYF. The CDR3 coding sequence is TGTGCCAGCAGCTTCAGGGACAGCGCCTACGAGCAGTACTTC.